These 21 T cell receptor beta chains came from one sample sequenced in a study of shared clonotypes between healthy human individuals. TCRdb keeps only in-frame clones here, not all; method: immunoSEQ multiplex PCR. Counted here are about 2.1 million clones, just over 90% occurring once; the ten biggest clones make up under 2%. Only CD45RO-negative cells positively selected for CCR7 counted as naive CD8 cells, so terminally differentiated effector memory CD45RA+ cells were excluded. Sequences were obtained from naive CD8+ T cells from PBMCs. These receptors all come from a man younger than 35 in good health. Some clones in this sample may be carry-over from other donors' samples.

The J gene is TRBJ2-7, the V gene TRBV4-1; weak D call: TRBD2 (5 bases). The CDR3 has 15 residues. CDR1 and CDR2 from the germline V gene are MGHRA and YSYEKL. V was trimmed by 0 bases and J by 6 bases, leaving 15 bases between them. The CDR3 sequence: CASSQDDAYAGEQYF. The CDR3, as DNA: TGCGCCAGCAGCCAAGATGACGCGTACGCGGGCGAGCAGTACTTC.

V and J are TRBV11-2 and TRBJ2-7, with no clear D. With 2 bases removed from V and 2 bases from J, the gap between germline ends came to 7 bases. Per germline, CDR1 SGHAT and CDR2 FQNNGV. The CDR3 covers 13 residues. The CDR3 DNA follows: TGTGCCAGCAGCTTACCGGGCCCCTACGAGCAGTACTTC. Translated, it gives CASSLPGPYEQYF.

The rearrangement joins TRBV9 to TRBJ2-7; TRBD2 is a possible D gene (6 bases). Germline V gene sequence: CDR1 SGDLS, CDR2 YYNGEE. V was pared by 4 bases and J by 2 bases, with 16 bases between. The CDR3 sequence is 15 residues long. The CDR3 sequence: CASSPSRGNPYEQYF. The DNA of the CDR3 is TGTGCCAGCAGCCCTTCCCGCGGGAACCCCTACGAGCAGTACTTC. Supplemented by reference TRBV9 and TRBJ2-7, the full variable domain reads DSGVTQTPKHLITATGQRVTLRCSPRSGDLSVYWYQQSLDQGLQFLIQYYNGEERAKGNILERFSAQQFPDLHSELNLSSLELGDSALYFCASSPSRGNPYEQYFGPGTRLTVT.

This chain connects TRBV7-3 to TRBJ2-7; TRBD2 might be the D (6 bases). V gave up 2 bases and J gave up 4 bases, with 18 bases separating them. Germline CDR1 SGHTA, CDR2 FQGTGA. CDR3 size: 16 residues. Here the CDR3 reads CASSLLRRGRGYEQYF. DNA for the CDR3: TGTGCCAGCAGCTTACTTAGGAGGGGAAGAGGGTACGAGCAGTACTTC.

J is TRBJ2-3 and V is TRBV7-6; TRBD1 is a possible D gene (10 bases). Trimming cost V 4 bases and J 7 bases, with 33 bases left between them. Germline values: CDR1 SGHVS, CDR2 FNYEAQ. CDR3 length: 20 amino acids. CDR3 nucleotides: TGTGCCAGCAGCTCCCAGACAGGGGGCTGGTTAGCGGGAGATCTAAATACGCAGTATTTT. The encoded protein is CASSSQTGGWLAGDLNTQYF.

The V call is TRBV2, the J call TRBJ1-1; no clear D. Trimming shortened V by 4 bases and J by 6 bases, and 9 bases separated the two germline ends. Germline CDR1 SNHLY, CDR2 FYNNEI. The CDR3 contains 12 residues. The CDR3 reads CASSGVRAEAFF. CDR3 DNA sequence: TGTGCCAGCAGTGGGGTAAGGGCTGAAGCTTTCTTT.

The chain employs TRBV11-3 and TRBJ1-1; D may be TRBD1 (5 bases). Germline CDR1 reads SGHNT; CDR2 reads YENEEA. This CDR3 comprises 13 residues. Trimming took 6 bases from V and 10 from J, leaving 18 bases between them. The CDR3 DNA sequence: TGTGCCAGCAGTTCAGACAGAGATGGTGGAGCTTTCTTT. This translates into CASSSDRDGGAFF.

This clone showed up just once. The chain has TRBV27 and TRBJ2-7, with 13 positions matching TRBD2. Germline V lookup: CDR1 MNHEY, CDR2 SMNVEV (reference sequence). The CDR3 covers 15 residues. With V trimmed by 4 bases and J by 5 bases, 5 bases remained unmatched. The chain's CDR3 is CASSSFGLAGDEQYF. The CDR3 DNA is TGTGCCAGCAGTTCATTCGGACTAGCGGGAGACGAGCAGTACTTC.

The rearrangement links TRBV28 to TRBJ1-1; D gene uncertain. The CDR3 length is 14 residues. Trimming stripped 1 base from V and 1 base from J, with 7 bases between. Germline assignment: CDR1 MDHEN and CDR2 SYDVKM. In DNA, the CDR3 is TGTGCCAGCAGTTTATACAGCTGGAACACTGAAGCTTTCTTT. Its protein is CASSLYSWNTEAFF.

This clone was counted between two and nine times. The same CDR3 is also encoded by other DNA sequences in this sample. The gene calls are TRBV19 and TRBJ2-7; D ambiguous. The CDR3 consists of 13 residues. Germline CDR1 LNHDA, CDR2 SQIVND (reference sequence). Trimming removed 3 bases at V and 0 bases at J, with 6 bases between. The CDR3 DNA follows: TGTGCCAGTAGTATGGGTCGCTCCTACGAGCAGTACTTC. Amino acid sequence: CASSMGRSYEQYF.

V usage is TRBV28 and J usage is TRBJ2-2, with D tentatively TRBD1 (5 bases). Germline CDR1 and CDR2: MDHEN and SYDVKM. V was shortened by 5 bases and J by 6 bases, with 13 bases between the two germline ends. The CDR3 totals 14 residues. The CDR3 region is CASSPPLTAGELFF. CDR3 nucleotides: TGTGCCAGCAGTCCACCGTTGACAGCCGGGGAGCTGTTTTTT.

This chain links TRBV14 with TRBJ1-2, with TRBD1 identical over 11 bases. Losses at the gene ends were 1 base for V and 8 bases for J; bases not matched to a gene: 9. CDR1 and CDR2 from the germline V gene are SGHDN and FVKESK. CDR3 length: 16 amino acids. In DNA form, the CDR3 reads TGTGCCAGCAGCCAAGGGACAGGGGGCTATCCGGGAGGCTACACCTTC. This codes for CASSQGTGGYPGGYTF.

The chain recombines TRBV7-9 with TRBJ1-2; the match to TRBD1 covers 7 bases. V gave up 1 base and J gave up 1 base; unmatched junction bases: 3. Germline-derived CDR1 and CDR2 are SEHNR and FQNEAQ (reference sequence). CDR3 length: 15 amino acids. CDR3 amino acids: CASSLVQGLNYGYTF. CDR3 nucleotides: TGTGCCAGCAGCTTAGTACAGGGGCTTAACTATGGCTACACCTTC.

This chain uses TRBV4-1 with TRBJ1-3; D gene ambiguous. Germline assignment: CDR1 MGHRA and CDR2 YSYEKL. CDR3 length equals 15 residues. Trimming took 3 bases from V and 0 from J, leaving 9 bases between them. The CDR3, as DNA: TGCGCCAGCAGCCACGACCCACACTCTGGAAACACCATATATTTT. It translates to CASSHDPHSGNTIYF.

This chain connects TRBV13 to TRBJ2-5; no clear D gene. With 4 bases removed from V and 5 bases from J, the gap between germline ends came to 17 bases. The CDR3 sequence is 15 residues long. The germline V gene encodes CDR1 PRHDT and CDR2 FYEKMQ (reference sequence). CDR3 in amino acids: CASSSSSWLLETQYF. The DNA of the CDR3 is TGTGCCAGCAGCTCAAGCTCTTGGCTTCTGGAGACCCAGTACTTC.

J is TRBJ1-1 and V is TRBV28; TRBD1 is a possible D gene (5 bases). Trimming shortened V by 4 bases and J by 8 bases, and 11 bases separated the two germline ends. CDR1 and CDR2 from the germline V gene are MDHEN and SYDVKM. The CDR3 runs to 12 residues. The CDR3 loop is CASSYYRGEAFF. In nucleotides, the CDR3 is TGTGCCAGCAGTTACTATAGGGGAGAAGCTTTCTTT.

The genes are TRBV7-3 and TRBJ2-1; 10 bases map to TRBD2. The germline gives CDR1 SGHTA, CDR2 FQGTGA. The CDR3 extends over 15 amino acids. Trimming cost V 2 bases and J 7 bases; bases outside gene matches: 5. The CDR3 bases are TGTGCCAGCAGCTTACTAGCGGGAGAGGGGAATGAGCAGTTCTTC. It yields the protein CASSLLAGEGNEQFF.

V is TRBV11-2 and J is TRBJ1-4; possibly TRBD1 for D (5 bases). Trimming left V 1 base short and J 8 bases short, with 20 bases between. Germline loops: CDR1 SGHAT, CDR2 FQNNGV. The CDR3 length is 17 residues. CDR3 nucleotide sequence: TGTGCCAGCAGCTTAGGATCATCAGTTACCACAGGAGAAAAACTGTTTTTT. Translated, it gives CASSLGSSVTTGEKLFF.

This CDR3 reads CASSQEYKYYEQYF. The DNA of the CDR3 is TGCGCCAGCAGCCAAGAGTACAAGTACTACGAGCAGTACTTC. The chain recombines TRBV4-1 with TRBJ2-7; D ambiguous. The CDR3 totals 14 residues. The germline CDR1 and CDR2 sequences are MGHRA and YSYEKL. V lost 0 bases, J lost 3 bases, and 9 bases lay in between.

The J gene is TRBJ2-3, the V gene TRBV6-4, with TRBD1 matching 11 bases. Unmatched junction bases numbered 6, after V lost 0 bases and J lost 7 bases. The CDR3 spans 16 residues. Germline-derived CDR1 and CDR2 are MRHNA and SNTAGT. The CDR3 coding sequence is TGTGCCAGCAGTGACTCTCCGGGACAGGGGGACAATACGCAGTATTTT. Encoded protein: CASSDSPGQGDNTQYF.

The V gene is TRBV27, the J gene TRBJ2-2; D is unclear. The V gene lost 8 bases and the J gene lost 3 bases, with 10 bases spanning the gap. The CDR3 contains 13 residues. In germline, CDR1 is MNHEY, CDR2 SMNVEV (reference sequence). CDR3 in amino acids: CASRRLDTGELFF. CDR3 nucleotides: TGTGCCAGCCGCCGTTTGGACACCGGGGAGCTGTTTTTT.